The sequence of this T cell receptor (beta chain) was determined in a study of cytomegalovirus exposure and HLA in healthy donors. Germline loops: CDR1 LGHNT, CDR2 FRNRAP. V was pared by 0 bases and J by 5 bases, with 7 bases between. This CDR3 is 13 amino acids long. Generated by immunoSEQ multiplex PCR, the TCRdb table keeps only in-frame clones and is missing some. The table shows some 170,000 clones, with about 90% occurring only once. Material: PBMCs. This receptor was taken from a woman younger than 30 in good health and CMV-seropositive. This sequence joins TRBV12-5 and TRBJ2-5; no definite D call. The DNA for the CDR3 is TGTGCTAGTGGTTTGGTAGTTGGCGAGACCCAGTACTTC. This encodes CASGLVVGETQYF.